This T cell receptor beta chain was sequenced in a study of vaccination effects on CD4 cells after COVID-19. The study, taken as a whole, reports: In the study, convalescent patients were few, and early post-infection timepoints were absent. Marked clonal contraction of both clone types appeared late after vaccination.

Using immunoSEQ multiplex PCR, the repertoire was profiled, and TCRdb retains in-frame clones only, with some absent. Of 25,000 to 35,000 clones listed, under 85% are singletons. Germline CDR1 SGDLS, CDR2 YYNGEE. This CDR3 comprises 16 residues. Trimming removed 4 bases from V and 0 bases from J; junction bases left unmatched: 6. Turning to this clone: The antigen remains undetermined.

CD4+ T cells specific for antigen were expanded with viral peptide pools by the ViraFEST assay before sequencing. At the end of around eleven days of culture, CD4+ T cells were isolated. This person's SARS-CoV-2 infection, confirmed by PCR, occurred between March and December 2020. Cultures of approximately 2.1 million PBMC per well contained 9.5 to 10 IU/ml IL-2 plus 10 ug/ml peptides. A half-medium replacement with IL-2 medium was carried out on days 3 and 7. The material was CD4+ T cells from PBMCs cultured with a peptide pool, obtained before COVID-19 vaccination. This receptor was taken from a human donor who had a prior SARS-CoV-2 infection. The chain combines TRBV9 with TRBJ2-7; 11 nucleotides align to TRBD2. CDR3 sequence: CASSRGTSGSSYEQYF. CDR3 sequence (DNA): TGTGCCAGCAGCCGAGGTACTAGCGGGAGCTCCTACGAGCAGTACTTC.